Reported below is one T cell receptor beta chain. Antigen specificity is unknown. The data originate from a study of chemoradiotherapy in HPV16-positive cancers. Trimming left V 0 bases short and J 5 bases short, with 8 bases between. The CDR3 length is 14 residues. Germline lookup yields CDR1 ENHRY and CDR2 SYGVKD. This table comes from immunoSEQ multiplex PCR, and its TCRdb copy is limited to in-frame clones, with some not included. Of some 5,000 clones in the sample, approximately 93% are singletons; the top ten hold roughly 4.5%. Study results and limitations: During treatment, candidate HPV-specific clones and E7-related motifs expanded in tumor.

This material was acquired from a patient who underwent chemoradiotherapy. The TCR sequence derives from a human donor with HPV-associated anogenital cancer. The V gene is TRBV10-3, the J gene TRBJ1-5; D not certain. The CDR3 protein is CAISESIGYQPQHF. CDR3 bases: TGTGCCATCAGTGAGTCGATAGGGTATCAGCCCCAGCATTTT.